These T cell receptor beta chains were read from a single sample in a study of graft-versus-host responses after intestinal transplantation. Their antigens remain unidentified. The repertoire was sequenced with immunoSEQ multiplex PCR; TCRdb's copy has only in-frame clones and lacks some. The sample lists roughly 100,000 clones, 75% to 95% occurring once. Specimen: unstimulated CD4+ T cells sorted from spleen or lymph node cells, collected before transplant. Receptor source: a human donor who was the organ donor for an intestinal transplant. Both conserved end residues are part of each CDR3. D genes are given only for firm matches. Clone size is stated in some rows and not others, as once, few, many or a class when expanded.

clone_size,j_call,v_call,cdr3_length,d_call,cdr3_aa,cdr3_nt
.,TRBJ2-5,TRBV10-3,14,TRBD1,CASGAGGARETQYF,TGTGCCTCGGGGGCAGGGGGCGCGAGGGAGACCCAGTACTTC
.,TRBJ1-1,TRBV19,14,.,CASYRMAGGTEAFF,TGTGCCAGTTACAGAATGGCGGGGGGTACTGAAGCTTTCTTT
.,TRBJ2-3,TRBV7-2,16,TRBD2,CASSSGLAGGGDTQYF,TGTGCCAGCAGCTCCGGACTAGCGGGGGGAGGAGATACGCAGTATTTT
.,TRBJ2-1,TRBV30,14,TRBD2,CAWRGGGSYNEQFF,TGTGCCTGGCGGGGCGGGGGTTCCTACAATGAGCAGTTCTTC
.,TRBJ1-5,TRBV7-9,16,TRBD1,CASSLEKGTANQPQHF,TGTGCCAGCAGCTTAGAAAAAGGGACAGCAAATCAGCCCCAGCATTTT
few,TRBJ1-6,TRBV28,12,.,CASSLQGSSLHF,TGTGCCAGCAGTTTACAGGGTTCGTCCCTCCACTTT
.,TRBJ2-7,TRBV27,17,TRBD2,CASRPLAGLSLSYEQYF,TGTGCCAGCAGACCACTAGCGGGGCTTTCCCTTTCCTACGAGCAGTACTTC
.,TRBJ1-3,TRBV27,16,TRBD1,CASSLKGGAAGNTIYF,TGTGCCAGCAGCTTGAAAGGGGGCGCCGCTGGAAACACCATATATTTT
.,TRBJ2-3,TRBV13,16,TRBD2,CASSPRTSGVYDTQYF,TGTGCCAGCAGCCCAAGGACTAGCGGGGTATATGATACGCAGTATTTT
.,TRBJ2-5,TRBV18,12,.,CASSPLEETQYF,TGTGCCAGCTCACCACTAGAAGAGACCCAGTACTTC
.,TRBJ2-7,TRBV6-5,15,TRBD1,CASPPAGTGSYEQYF,TGTGCCAGCCCCCCCGCCGGGACAGGGTCCTACGAGCAGTACTTC
.,TRBJ2-1,TRBV2,18,.,CASSGGGAGAIIYNEQFF,TGTGCCAGCAGTGGGGGGGGCGCGGGGGCAATAATTTACAATGAGCAGTTCTTC
.,TRBJ2-2,TRBV7-9,14,.,CASSPWGGAGELFF,TGTGCCAGCAGCCCATGGGGCGGGGCCGGGGAGCTGTTTTTT
once,TRBJ2-7,TRBV7-9,11,.,CASKYRDEQYF,TGTGCCAGCAAATACAGGGACGAGCAGTACTTC
.,TRBJ2-7,TRBV7-9,16,TRBD1,CASSYSSGTGRYEQYF,TGTGCCAGCAGCTACTCCTCCGGGACAGGGAGGTACGAGCAGTACTTC
.,TRBJ1-2,TRBV6-5,16,.,CASSYTRTVGADGYTF,TGTGCCAGCAGTTACACAAGGACAGTTGGAGCTGATGGCTACACCTTC
.,TRBJ2-1,TRBV7-2,15,TRBD2,CASSTRLAGSNEQFF,TGTGCCAGCAGCACCCGACTAGCGGGGTCGAATGAGCAGTTCTTC
.,TRBJ2-7,TRBV28,15,TRBD2,CASSYIAGDRYEQYF,TGTGCCAGCAGTTATATAGCGGGGGACCGCTACGAGCAGTACTTC
.,TRBJ2-4,TRBV18,17,.,CASSPARTTYTKNIQYF,TGTGCCAGCTCACCAGCGCGGACAACCTACACAAAAAACATTCAGTACTTC
.,TRBJ2-7,TRBV5-1,15,TRBD1,CASSLQGQGGYEQYF,TGCGCCAGCAGCTTGCAGGGACAGGGGGGGTACGAGCAGTACTTC
.,TRBJ2-3,TRBV9,15,.,CASSVRGLATDTQYF,TGTGCCAGCAGCGTAAGAGGGCTAGCCACAGATACGCAGTATTTT
.,TRBJ2-7,TRBV7-8,15,.,CASSRDSQLDYEQYF,TGTGCCAGCAGCCGGGACTCCCAGCTGGACTACGAGCAGTACTTC
.,TRBJ2-3,TRBV7-3,15,TRBD2,CASSHSGVNTDTQYF,TGTGCCAGCAGCCATAGCGGGGTTAACACAGATACGCAGTATTTT
.,TRBJ2-5,TRBV11-3,15,.,CASSQSTDRLETQYF,TGTGCCAGCAGCCAATCGACCGACAGGTTGGAGACCCAGTACTTC
.,TRBJ1-5,TRBV10-3,16,TRBD1,CAISESIDRGNQPQHF,TGTGCCATCAGTGAGTCCATAGACAGGGGCAATCAGCCCCAGCATTTT
.,TRBJ2-1,TRBV4-2,16,TRBD2,CASSQAGLAGGNEQFF,TGTGCCAGCAGCCAGGCCGGACTAGCGGGGGGTAATGAGCAGTTCTTC
.,TRBJ2-7,TRBV4-2,17,TRBD2,CASSQDLLAGGSYEQYF,TGTGCCAGCAGCCAAGATCTATTAGCGGGGGGGTCCTACGAGCAGTACTTC
.,TRBJ2-6,TRBV7-2,17,.,CASSFSRLAFGANVLTF,TGTGCCAGCAGCTTCTCGAGGCTAGCGTTTGGGGCCAACGTCCTGACTTTC
.,TRBJ2-1,TRBV27,15,TRBD2,CASSFTSGGANEQFF,TGTGCCAGCAGTTTCACTAGCGGGGGGGCCAATGAGCAGTTCTTC
.,TRBJ2-7,TRBV28,13,.,CASSKPGIPVQYF,TGTGCCAGCAGCAAACCGGGAATCCCGGTGCAGTACTTC
.,TRBJ1-5,TRBV7-2,15,.,CASSLVAGGNQPQHF,TGTGCCAGCAGCTTAGTGGCAGGGGGCAATCAGCCCCAGCATTTT
once,TRBJ2-2,TRBV7-2,12,.,CASSLFGGELFF,TGTGCCAGCAGCTTATTCGGGGGGGAGCTGTTTTTT
.,TRBJ2-3,TRBV11-2,12,.,CASSSRSDTQYF,TGTGCCAGCAGCTCGAGATCAGATACGCAGTATTTT
.,TRBJ2-3,TRBV5-1,14,.,CASSLVSYTDTQYF,TGCGCCAGCAGCTTGGTCTCGTATACAGATACGCAGTATTTT
.,TRBJ2-7,TRBV11-2,14,.,CASSFWTASYEQYF,TGTGCCAGCAGCTTCTGGACAGCCTCCTACGAGCAGTACTTC
.,TRBJ1-1,TRBV18,14,.,CASFDRSTSTEAFF,TGTGCCAGCTTTGACAGGAGCACTTCCACTGAAGCTTTCTTT
.,TRBJ1-4,TRBV19,15,.,CASSYGKATNEKLFF,TGTGCCAGTAGTTACGGGAAGGCAACTAATGAAAAACTGTTTTTT
.,TRBJ2-3,TRBV5-5,18,TRBD2,CASSPPGLAGSPTDTQYF,TGTGCCAGCAGCCCTCCCGGACTAGCGGGTTCTCCCACAGATACGCAGTATTTT
once,TRBJ1-2,TRBV5-1,15,.,CASSSNGERNYGYTF,TGCGCCAGCAGCTCAAACGGGGAGCGGAACTATGGCTACACCTTC
.,TRBJ2-2,TRBV7-6,14,.,CASSLNRLTGELFF,TGTGCCAGCAGCTTAAACAGGCTAACCGGGGAGCTGTTTTTT
.,TRBJ2-3,TRBV4-2,15,TRBD1,CASSQDVDRGNTQYF,TGTGCCAGCAGCCAAGATGTCGACAGGGGAAATACGCAGTATTTT
.,TRBJ1-3,TRBV6-1,16,.,CASSERGRGSGNTIYF,TGTGCCAGCAGTGAACGAGGGAGGGGGTCTGGAAACACCATATATTTT
.,TRBJ2-7,TRBV14,15,.,CASSQVRTNSYEQYF,TGTGCCAGCAGCCAAGTGCGGACAAATTCCTACGAGCAGTACTTC
.,TRBJ1-1,TRBV5-1,14,.,CASSPQGMKTEAFF,TGCGCCAGCAGCCCTCAGGGCATGAAGACTGAAGCTTTCTTT
.,TRBJ2-1,TRBV2,16,.,CASSVGGRSSYNEQFF,TGTGCCAGCAGTGTGGGGGGACGGAGCTCCTACAATGAGCAGTTCTTC
.,TRBJ2-7,TRBV6-1,13,.,CATRGELAYEQYF,TGTGCCACCCGTGGGGAGTTAGCCTACGAGCAGTACTTC
.,TRBJ2-7,TRBV4-1,13,.,CASSQSGTYEQYF,TGCGCCAGCAGCCAATCAGGAACATACGAGCAGTACTTC
.,TRBJ2-3,TRBV19,16,TRBD2,CASRPLAGKATDTQYF,TGTGCCAGTAGACCGTTAGCGGGGAAGGCCACAGATACGCAGTATTTT
.,TRBJ1-1,TRBV15,13,.,CATSRDANRGAFF,TGTGCCACCAGCAGAGATGCGAACCGGGGAGCTTTCTTT
few,TRBJ2-7,TRBV6-6,13,TRBD1,CASSGDRGYEQYF,TGTGCCAGCAGTGGGGACAGGGGCTACGAGCAGTACTTC
.,TRBJ1-1,TRBV7-2,14,TRBD1,CASSLDRGSTEAFF,TGTGCCAGCAGCTTAGACAGGGGGAGCACTGAAGCTTTCTTT
.,TRBJ2-5,TRBV6-6,15,TRBD2,CARYTGTRGQETQYF,TGTGCCAGATACACCGGGACTAGGGGCCAAGAGACCCAGTACTTC
few,TRBJ1-1,TRBV7-3,13,TRBD1,CASSLQGGTEAFF,TGTGCCAGCAGCTTGCAGGGGGGCACTGAAGCTTTCTTT